These 31 T cell receptor beta chains came from one sample sequenced in a study of T cells in Graves' hyperthyroidism and ophthalmopathy. Amplification of TCR beta CDR3 regions was performed using RNA transcripts as template. The primer set for the first-round RT-PCR of the TCR CDR3 was HTBI. TCRdb re-called the multiplex PCR reads through MiXCR, storing one row per CDR3 protein. The profile covers fewer than 200,000 distinct CDR3 sequences, with about a sixth appearing a single time and under 35% taken by the ten largest. The sample consisted of blood. The receptors here all came from a woman aged 45-59 years with Graves' hyperthyroidism.

V usage is TRBV28 and J usage is TRBJ2-1; 11 bases fit TRBD1. V shed 4 bases and J 5 bases; nucleotides not matched to a gene: 7. CDR3 length equals 16 residues. Germline V gene lookup returns CDR1 MDHEN and CDR2 SYDVKM. The DNA of the CDR3 is TGTGCCAGCAGTTCCCCGGGACAGGGGGTCCACAATGAGCAGTTCTTC. Residues: CASSSPGQGVHNEQFF.

The chain uses TRBV3-1 and TRBJ1-2; no definite D call. V lost 3 bases to trimming and J lost 0 bases, with 11 bases between them. This CDR3 is 15 amino acids long. The germline V gene has CDR1 LGHDT and CDR2 YNNKEL (reference sequence). The CDR3 sequence is CASSHRRGSNYGYTF. The CDR3, as DNA: TGTGCCAGCAGCCACCGCCGGGGTTCTAACTATGGCTACACCTTC. The full variable domain, in which reference TRBV3-1 and TRBJ1-2 provide the parts outside the CDR3, is DTAVSQTPKYLVTQMGNDKSIKCEQNLGHDTMYWYKQDSKKFLKIMFSYNNKELIINETVPNRFSPKSPDKAHLNLHINSLELGDSAVYFCASSHRRGSNYGYTFGSGTRLTVV.

This clonotype was picked up many times. This rearrangement joins TRBV6-5 to TRBJ1-2; D might be TRBD1 (5 bases). Germline lookup yields CDR1 MNHEY and CDR2 SVGAGI. Trimming stripped 0 bases from V and 3 bases from J, with 20 bases between. The CDR3 covers 18 residues. The CDR3 loop reads CASSYSWGERHSDYGYTF. The CDR3 DNA sequence: TGTGCCAGCAGTTACTCCTGGGGGGAACGCCACTCTGACTATGGCTACACCTTC.

This clonotype was seen a few times. The V call is TRBV18, the J call TRBJ1-5, with a tentative D call TRBD1 (5 bases). Between the trimmed V and J ends, which lost 3 bases and 7 bases, there was a span of 16 bases. In germline, CDR1 is KGHSH, CDR2 LQKENI. This CDR3 spans 15 amino acids. Written as DNA, the CDR3 is TGTGCCAGCTCACCTCGGGAGGGGTTTAACCAGCCCCAGCATTTT. As protein: CASSPREGFNQPQHF.

This clonotype was counted ten times or more. The V gene is TRBV13, the J gene TRBJ1-1; possible D gene TRBD1, 5 bases. The CDR3 runs to 14 residues. CDR1 and CDR2 from the germline V gene are PRHDT and FYEKMQ (reference sequence). Deletions cut 5 bases from V and 1 base from J, with 11 bases between. CDR3 protein: CASSRRQPNTEAFF. In DNA, the CDR3 is TGTGCCAGCAGCCGGCGACAGCCGAACACTGAAGCTTTCTTT.

The sample holds many counts of this clonotype. The CDR3 is CASSVGTGNTEAFF. As DNA, the CDR3 is TGTGCCAGCAGCGTCGGGACGGGGAACACTGAAGCTTTCTTT. V is TRBV9 and J is TRBJ1-1; D might be TRBD1 (5 bases). The CDR3 has 14 amino acids. In germline, CDR1 is SGDLS, CDR2 YYNGEE. V lost 2 bases, J lost 1 base, and 9 bases lay in between.

In its sample, this clonotype was seen many times. This chain joins TRBV12-3 or TRBV12-4 and TRBJ1-1; 7 bases are shared with TRBD1. The CDR3 covers 16 residues. The J segment lost 1 base and the V segment lost 7 bases, leaving 12 bases of the junction unmatched. The CDR3 sequence is CASKGEGASSNTEAFF. In DNA, the CDR3 is TGTGCCAGCAAGGGGGAGGGGGCATCCTCGAACACTGAAGCTTTCTTT.

The rearrangement links TRBV20-1 to TRBJ2-3, with 9 bases matching TRBD2. The CDR3 totals 14 residues. Germline CDR1 and CDR2: DFQATT and SNEGSKA (reference sequence). With V trimmed by 4 bases and J by 3 bases, 5 bases remained unmatched. The CDR3 loop reads CSANLAGVTDTQYF. The CDR3 nucleotides are TGCAGTGCTAATTTAGCGGGGGTTACAGATACGCAGTATTTT.

The rearrangement uses TRBV7-8 and TRBJ2-4, with 7 positions matching TRBD2. This CDR3 comprises 15 residues. V shed 0 bases and J 8 bases; nucleotides not matched to a gene: 7. Germline V gene lookup returns CDR1 SGHVS and CDR2 FQNEAQ. The CDR3 sequence is CASSLAGREIDIQYF. The CDR3 DNA follows: TGTGCCAGCAGCTTAGCGGGGCGGGAGATTGACATTCAGTACTTC.

This clonotype was seen at least ten times. This chain links TRBV3-1 with TRBJ2-7, with a weak D call TRBD1 (6 bases). The CDR3 totals 13 residues. CDR1 is LGHDT, CDR2 YNNKEL, per germline (reference sequence). V dropped 8 bases and J dropped 3 bases, with 14 bases sitting between them. CDR3 DNA sequence: TGTGCCAGCGGTTACAGGGCAAGCTACGAGCAGTACTTC. Amino acid sequence: CASGYRASYEQYF.

About this clonotype: This may come from a read error, since a much larger clone is one base off. V is TRBV7-9 and J is TRBJ1-6; tentatively, D is TRBD1 (6 bases). CDR3 length equals 16 residues. Germline-derived CDR1 and CDR2 are SEHNR and FQNEAQ (reference sequence). This CDR3 reads CASSLDRVGPLSPFHF. CDR3 nucleotides: TGTGCCAGCAGCTTAGACAGGGTTGGCCCTCTGTCACCCTTCCACTTT.

In its sample, this clonotype was seen many times. This chain uses TRBV11-2 with TRBJ2-1, with a possible D match to TRBD1 (6 bases). CDR1 SGHAT and CDR2 FQNNGV come from the germline V gene. V was cut by 1 base and J by 3 bases, with 10 bases left in between. The CDR3 consists of 15 residues. The CDR3 nucleotides read TGTGCCAGCAGCTTAGGTATAGGGGGCTACAATGAGCAGTTCTTC. Translated, it gives CASSLGIGGYNEQFF.

This clonotype was seen more than once but under ten times. The J gene is TRBJ2-1, the V gene TRBV7-8, with D tentatively TRBD1 (7 bases). The CDR3 runs 19 residues. V lost 2 bases to trimming and J lost 11 bases, with 31 bases between them. Germline V lookup: CDR1 SGHVS, CDR2 FQNEAQ. CDR3 nucleotide sequence: TGTGCCAGCAGCTTATTGGGACAGAGACTAGGGGCCCAACAATTTCAGCAGTTCTTC. Protein: CASSLLGQRLGAQQFQQFF.

This clonotype has ten or more counts. The chain recombines TRBV6-4 with TRBJ2-1; perhaps TRBD2 as D (5 bases). V was cut by 6 bases and J by 8 bases, with 17 bases left in between. Germline V CDR1 and CDR2: MRHNA, SNTAGT. The CDR3 length is 14 residues. CDR3 in amino acids: CASSLAAVGDEQFF. CDR3 DNA sequence: TGTGCCAGCAGCCTCGCTGCGGTCGGGGATGAGCAGTTCTTC.

In its sample, this clonotype was seen many times. This chain connects TRBV4-2 to TRBJ2-7, with 11 bases fitting TRBD2. The CDR3 sequence is 16 residues long. CDR1 and CDR2 from the germline V gene are LGHNA and YNFKEQ. V shed 0 bases, J shed 3 bases, and the junction held 4 bases outside the gene matches. The CDR3 DNA sequence: TGTGCCAGCAGCCAAGAATTCACTAGCGGGGGCTACGAGCAGTACTTC. Its translation is CASSQEFTSGGYEQYF.

This clonotype was recorded many times. This CDR3 is CASSLFPGEGAGELFF. The CDR3 DNA reads as TGTGCCAGCAGCTTGTTCCCGGGCGAGGGGGCCGGGGAGCTGTTTTTT. The chain couples TRBV5-8 to TRBJ2-2, with D maybe TRBD1 (6 bases). Germline lookup yields CDR1 SGHTS and CDR2 YDEGEE. The CDR3 totals 16 residues. V dropped 1 base and J dropped 6 bases, with 16 bases sitting between them.

This clonotype was seen repeatedly, ten times or more. V is TRBV11-1 and J is TRBJ1-2; D is ambiguous. The CDR3 is 15 amino acids. V gave up 2 bases and J gave up 7 bases, with 17 bases separating them. Germline lookup yields CDR1 SGHAT and CDR2 FQDESV (reference sequence). DNA of the CDR3: TGTGCCAGCAGCTTACGGGGTTCCGAAGATGGTGGCTACACCTTC. Protein sequence: CASSLRGSEDGGYTF.

This chain joins TRBV28 and TRBJ2-1; perhaps TRBD1 as D (6 bases). The CDR3 has 17 residues. Trimming removed 5 bases from V and 7 bases from J, with 24 bases in between. CDR1 and CDR2 (germline): MDHEN, SYDVKM. CDR3 protein: CASSRHRAFGPSNEQFF. CDR3 DNA: TGTGCCAGCAGTCGTCACAGGGCCTTCGGACCATCAAATGAGCAGTTCTTC.

CDR3 bases: TGTGCCAGTAGTAAAGGGTGGGACAGGGTAAATCAGCCCCAGCATTTT. Amino acid sequence: CASSKGWDRVNQPQHF. The V gene is TRBV19, the J gene TRBJ1-5; 9 bases agree with TRBD1. The trim removed 4 bases at V and 4 bases at J, leaving 8 bases unmatched. This CDR3 region has 16 residues. In germline, CDR1 is LNHDA, CDR2 SQIVND (reference sequence).

V and J are TRBV20-1 and TRBJ2-5; 7 bases are shared with TRBD2. Germline CDR1 reads DFQATT; CDR2 reads SNEGSKA (reference sequence). V lost 0 bases and J lost 5; bases outside the gene matches: 6. This CDR3 has 14 residues. This chain's CDR3 is CSARDWGGRETQYF. The CDR3 DNA reads as TGCAGTGCTAGAGATTGGGGGGGTCGGGAGACCCAGTACTTC.

In this sample, this clonotype turned up a few times. This chain connects TRBV20-1 to TRBJ2-2; unclear D gene. This CDR3 region has 13 residues. Germline V lookup: CDR1 DFQATT, CDR2 SNEGSKA (reference sequence). The V gene lost 3 bases and the J gene lost 0 bases, with 5 bases spanning the gap. CDR3 protein: CSARASNTGELFF. Written as DNA, the CDR3 is TGCAGTGCTAGGGCTTCGAACACCGGGGAGCTGTTTTTT.

This clonotype occurred many times. V gene TRBV20-1 combines with J gene TRBJ1-5; TRBD1 agrees at 8 bases. The CDR3 runs to 14 residues. After removal of 2 bases from V and 4 bases from J, the junction contained 4 bases not matched to a gene. The germline V gene encodes CDR1 DFQATT and CDR2 SNEGSKA (reference sequence). CDR3 DNA: TGCAGTGCTAGAAAGAGACAGGGGAATCAGCCCCAGCATTTT. Translating gives CSARKRQGNQPQHF.

The V call is TRBV6-1, the J call TRBJ2-1; 9 bases are a match to TRBD1. After removal of 6 bases from V and 0 bases from J, the junction contained 18 bases not matched to a gene. CDR3 length equals 20 residues. CDR1 MNHNS and CDR2 SASEGT come from the germline V gene. This CDR3 reads CASRPTGGRAATHSYNEQFF. CDR3 DNA sequence: TGTGCCAGCAGGCCGACAGGGGGGCGAGCGGCAACGCACTCCTACAATGAGCAGTTCTTC.

The chain is built from TRBV28 and TRBJ2-3; TRBD1 matches at 7 bases. CDR3 length: 15 amino acids. V gave up 5 bases and J gave up 7 bases; unmatched junction bases: 12. The V gene's germline CDR1 is MDHEN and CDR2 SYDVKM. DNA of the CDR3: TGTGCCAGCAGTCCCGGGAACAGGGGCGCGTATACGCAGTATTTT. It is translated as CASSPGNRGAYTQYF.

This clonotype was recorded many times. The chain recombines TRBV20-1 with TRBJ2-7; D assignment may be TRBD1 or TRBD2 (5 bases each). Germline V gene data show CDR1 as DFQATT and CDR2 as SNEGSKA (reference sequence). The CDR3 totals 14 residues. Trimming left V 3 bases short and J 5 bases short, with 17 bases between. CDR3 nucleotides: TGCAGTGCTAGTGGTGGGACGGAATTGGACGAGCAGTACTTC. It yields the protein CSASGGTELDEQYF.

The chain employs TRBV7-9 and TRBJ2-1; 7 positions match TRBD2. The V gene end was trimmed by 0 bases and the J gene end by 4 bases; junction bases not matched to a gene: 6. CDR1 SEHNR and CDR2 FQNEAQ come from the germline V gene (reference sequence). The CDR3 extends over 16 amino acids. The chain's CDR3 is CASSLAPLAVYNEQFF. DNA for the CDR3: TGTGCCAGCAGCTTAGCGCCGCTAGCGGTATACAATGAGCAGTTCTTC.

This clonotype was counted many times. V usage is TRBV20-1 and J usage is TRBJ2-3; tentatively, D is TRBD1 or TRBD2 (6 bases each). The CDR3 is 14 residues long. Germline V gene sequence: CDR1 DFQATT, CDR2 SNEGSKA (reference sequence). The V gene lost 2 bases and the J gene lost 0 bases, with 9 bases spanning the gap. The CDR3, as DNA: TGCAGTGCTAGACAGGGGACTAGCACAGATACGCAGTATTTT. Its translation: CSARQGTSTDTQYF.

The CDR3 coding sequence is TGTGCCAGCAGTGTTTCAGGGACAGGGGGTGAAAAACTGTTTTTT. Its translation is CASSVSGTGGEKLFF. The chain employs TRBV6-2 or TRBV6-3 and TRBJ1-4; TRBD1 matches 11 bases. The germline gives CDR1 MNHEY, CDR2 SVGEGT. With V trimmed by 5 bases and J by 7 bases, 6 bases remained unmatched. CDR3 size: 15 residues.

As to this clonotype: A junction end diverges from the germline sequence, so it may reflect a read error. The chain joins TRBV27 to TRBJ2-7; TRBD2 might be the D (6 bases). The CDR3 is 14 amino acids. Germline V lookup: CDR1 MNHEY, CDR2 SMNVEV (reference sequence). The CDR3 DNA is TGTGCCAGAAGTTTATCCCAGGGAGGTGGTGAGCAGTACTTC. This sequence encodes CARSLSQGGGEQYF.

This clonotype was recorded at least ten times. The chain combines TRBV15 with TRBJ2-7, with TRBD2 matching 10 bases. The germline V gene encodes CDR1 LNHNV and CDR2 YYDKDF (reference sequence). The CDR3 is 18 amino acids. V shed 0 bases, J shed 4 bases, and the junction held 12 bases outside the gene matches. The CDR3 region is CATSRDVMGASGGYEQYF. For the CDR3, the DNA is TGTGCCACCAGCAGAGATGTCATGGGGGCTAGCGGGGGTTACGAGCAGTACTTC.

This clonotype has more than one count but fewer than ten. It may be a read error: a sequence one base away is much more abundant. This chain connects TRBV24-1 to TRBJ1-2; unclear D gene. CDR3 length equals 13 residues. V lost 4 bases, J lost 5 bases, and 10 bases lay in between. Germline loops: CDR1 KGHDR, CDR2 SFDVKD. CDR3 protein: CATSDNGRYGYTF. The CDR3 region has the DNA TGTGCCACCAGTGACAACGGCCGGTATGGCTACACCTTC.